The source of this TCR beta chain is a study of beta chain features in type 1 diabetes. Looking at the study overall: Examined across all samples were over 85 million sorted cells. Points from the study as a whole: Over-representation of high TCR-expressing cells was a possible consequence of cDNA sequencing. In comparison with healthy donors, patients had naive, central memory and Treg TCRB repertoires that appeared more similar.

The table lists this clone with a few counts. What it binds is not known. J lost 2 bases, V lost 7 bases, and 13 bases had no gene match. This CDR3 comprises 15 residues. The germline V gene encodes CDR1 SQVTM and CDR2 ANQGSEA. The whole isolated RNA underwent reverse transcription, so sequencing captured expressed TCRB transcripts. The data were produced by immunoSEQ multiplex PCR, yet TCRdb's version contains in-frame clones alone and is incomplete. This sample has 450,000 to 550,000 clones; approximately 28% occur once, and the top ten carry around 0.065%. The chain carries TRBV29-1 and TRBJ2-7, with 8 bases aligning to TRBD1. The sample was naive CD4+ T cells from blood. The receptor comes from a man younger than 30 in good health. The CDR3 here is CSAQSATGATYEQYF. CDR3 coding DNA: TGCAGCGCACAGAGTGCGACAGGGGCTACCTACGAGCAGTACTTC.